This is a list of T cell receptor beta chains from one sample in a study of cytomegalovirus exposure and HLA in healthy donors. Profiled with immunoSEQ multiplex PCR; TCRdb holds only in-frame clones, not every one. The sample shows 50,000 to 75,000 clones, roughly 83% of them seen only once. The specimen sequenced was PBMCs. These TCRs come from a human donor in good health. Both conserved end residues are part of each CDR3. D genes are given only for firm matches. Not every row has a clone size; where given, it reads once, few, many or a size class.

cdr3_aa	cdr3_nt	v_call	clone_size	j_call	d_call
CASSLTGSSYNEQFF	TGTGCCAGCAGCTTGACTGGGAGCTCCTACAATGAGCAGTTCTTC	TRBV5-6	-	TRBJ2-1	-
CASSVSGGGTDTQYF	TGTGCCAGCTCAGTGAGCGGGGGCGGCACAGATACGCAGTATTTT	TRBV18	-	TRBJ2-3	TRBD2
CAWSVRRTGSNQPQHF	TGTGCCTGGAGTGTACGGCGGACAGGGTCAAATCAGCCCCAGCATTTT	TRBV30	-	TRBJ1-5	TRBD1
CASSSMREDIQYF	TGTGCCAGCAGTTCCATGAGGGAGGACATTCAGTACTTC	TRBV6-5	-	TRBJ2-4	-
CASVRRRQQDEQYF	TGCGCCAGCGTGAGGCGGAGACAGCAAGACGAGCAGTACTTC	TRBV4-1	-	TRBJ2-7	-
CASRPTRTGGDSNQPQHF	TGTGCCAGTAGGCCTACTCGGACAGGGGGGGATAGCAATCAGCCCCAGCATTTT	TRBV19	-	TRBJ1-5	TRBD1
CASSLVSFNEQFF	TGTGCCAGCAGCCTTGTGAGTTTCAATGAGCAGTTCTTC	TRBV11-1	-	TRBJ2-1	-
CASSLLGQSGNTIYF	TGTGCCAGCAGCTTATTGGGACAGTCTGGCAACACCATATATTTT	TRBV7-9	few	TRBJ1-3	TRBD1
CASSTPSPSPYQETQYF	TGTGCCAGCAGTACTCCCTCCCCCTCCCCTTACCAAGAGACCCAGTACTTC	TRBV28	-	TRBJ2-5	-
CASSITSGAYNEQFF	TGCGCCAGCAGCATCACTAGCGGCGCCTACAATGAGCAGTTCTTC	TRBV5-1	-	TRBJ2-1	TRBD2
CASSMGLAGGDTQYF	TGTGCCAGCAGCATGGGACTAGCGGGAGGGGATACGCAGTATTTT	TRBV5-4	-	TRBJ2-3	TRBD2
CASSQGTSGQETQYF	TGTGCCAGCAGCCAAGGGACTAGCGGCCAAGAGACCCAGTACTTC	TRBV4-2	-	TRBJ2-5	TRBD2
CASSWELTGIGNQPQHF	TGTGCCAGCAGCTGGGAACTGACAGGGATCGGCAATCAGCCCCAGCATTTT	TRBV5-5	-	TRBJ1-5	TRBD1
CASRVQGGNTIYF	TGTGCCAGCAGAGTACAGGGAGGAAACACCATATATTTT	TRBV28	-	TRBJ1-3	-
CASGDLPNYGYTF	TGTGCTAGTGGAGACTTGCCAAACTATGGCTACACCTTC	TRBV12-5	-	TRBJ1-2	-
CASSFFGNEQFF	TGTGCCAGCAGCTTTTTCGGCAATGAGCAGTTCTTC	TRBV5-6	few	TRBJ2-1	-
CASSRTRPGGTGELFF	TGTGCCAGCAGCCGTACCAGGCCCGGGGGGACCGGGGAGCTGTTTTTT	TRBV27	-	TRBJ2-2	TRBD2
CASSLRGGDYEQYF	TGTGCCAGCAGTTTACGGGGGGGGGACTACGAGCAGTACTTC	TRBV27	-	TRBJ2-7	TRBD2
CASSQDRDRAYEQYF	TGCGCCAGCAGCCAAGATCGGGACAGGGCGTACGAGCAGTACTTC	TRBV4-3	-	TRBJ2-7	TRBD1
CASSPDRVYGNTIYF	TGTGCCAGCAGTCCGGACAGGGTCTATGGAAACACCATATATTTT	TRBV11-2	-	TRBJ1-3	TRBD1
CASSGTSGGKRILTYEQYF	TGTGCCAGCAGTGGGACTAGCGGGGGTAAGCGAATATTAACCTACGAGCAGTACTTC	TRBV2	-	TRBJ2-7	TRBD2
CASSPGQNSNYGYTF	TGTGCCAGCTCACCGGGACAGAACTCTAACTATGGCTACACCTTC	TRBV18	-	TRBJ1-2	TRBD1
CASSQTTGNLNQPQHF	TGTGCCAGCAGCCAAACGACAGGGAATTTGAATCAGCCCCAGCATTTT	TRBV4-2	-	TRBJ1-5	TRBD1
CASSEGWVGDSQAKNIQYF	TGTGCCAGCAGTGAAGGATGGGTCGGGGACAGCCAAGCCAAAAACATTCAGTACTTC	TRBV2	-	TRBJ2-4	TRBD1
CASSQGAGELSGELFF	TGTGCCAGCAGCCAAGGGGCGGGAGAGTTATCCGGGGAGCTGTTTTTT	TRBV4-2	-	TRBJ2-2	TRBD2
CASRTLAGAYEQYF	TGTGCCAGCAGGACACTAGCGGGAGCTTACGAGCAGTACTTC	TRBV27	-	TRBJ2-7	TRBD2
CASSQVNLWAPADTQYF	TGTGCCAGCAGCCAAGTAAATCTTTGGGCGCCCGCAGATACGCAGTATTTT	TRBV4-2	-	TRBJ2-3	-
CASSGSRSSTDTQYF	TGTGCCAGCAGTGGGTCGAGATCTAGCACAGATACGCAGTATTTT	TRBV6-1	-	TRBJ2-3	-
CASRRDSSYNEQFF	TGTGCCAGCAGGAGGGACAGTTCCTACAATGAGCAGTTCTTC	TRBV28	-	TRBJ2-1	TRBD1
CASSPLGPQMMYEQFF	TGTGCCAGCAGCCCCCTTGGGCCTCAAATGATGTACGAGCAGTTCTTC	TRBV11-2	-	TRBJ2-1	-
CASSVWTSGSDTQYF	TGTGCCAGCAGCGTCTGGACTAGCGGTTCAGATACGCAGTATTTT	TRBV9	-	TRBJ2-3	TRBD2
CASSLVMGTQGAHNSPLHF	TGTGCCAGCAGCTTAGTGATGGGTACTCAGGGGGCGCATAATTCACCCCTCCACTTT	TRBV7-2	-	TRBJ1-6	TRBD1
CASSADPGSPLHF	TGTGCCAGCAGCGCGGACCCGGGGTCACCCCTCCACTTT	TRBV9	-	TRBJ1-6	-
CAISERGGDSYNEQFF	TGTGCCATCAGTGAGAGAGGGGGGGACTCCTACAATGAGCAGTTCTTC	TRBV10-3	-	TRBJ2-1	-
CASRPHPGTGGRDTEAFF	TGTGCCAGCAGGCCCCACCCCGGGACAGGGGGTCGGGACACTGAAGCTTTCTTT	TRBV28	-	TRBJ1-1	TRBD1
CASSYLSGLGDRSHLSGANVLTF	TGTGCCAGCAGTTACTTGTCTGGCCTCGGTGACAGGAGCCATCTCTCTGGGGCCAACGTCCTGACTTTC	TRBV6-7	-	TRBJ2-6	-
CASSLGGQTPNYGYTF	TGTGCCAGCAGCTTAGGGGGACAGACGCCTAACTATGGCTACACCTTC	TRBV13	-	TRBJ1-2	TRBD1
CSVYSGTQYF	TGCAGCGTCTACTCGGGGACGCAGTATTTT	TRBV29-1	-	TRBJ2-3	-
CASSPSGGAVEQFF	TGCGCCAGCAGCCCGAGCGGGGGGGCAGTTGAGCAGTTCTTC	TRBV5-1	-	TRBJ2-1	TRBD2
CASSLTGEETQYF	TGTGCCAGCAGCTTGACAGGAGAAGAGACCCAGTACTTC	TRBV5-4	-	TRBJ2-5	-
CASSLGASGANVLTF	TGTGCCAGCAGCTTGGGGGCCTCTGGGGCCAACGTCCTGACTTTC	TRBV7-3	-	TRBJ2-6	-
CASSSGTGHLTSYEQYF	TGTGCCAGCAGTTCGGGGACAGGGCATCTTACCTCCTACGAGCAGTACTTC	TRBV5-4	-	TRBJ2-7	TRBD1
CATSRDGGGGETQYF	TGTGCCACCAGCAGAGATGGGGGGGGCGGGGAGACCCAGTACTTC	TRBV15	-	TRBJ2-5	-
CASSVSSGSYEQYF	TGTGCCAGCAGCGTTTCTAGCGGGAGCTACGAGCAGTACTTC	TRBV7-2	-	TRBJ2-7	TRBD2
CASSLTRTVDTGNTIYF	TGTGCCAGCAGCTTAACCAGGACAGTGGACACTGGAAACACCATATATTTT	TRBV7-9	-	TRBJ1-3	-
CASSQTGEGTQYF	TGTGCCAGCAGTCAGACAGGGGAGGGGACCCAGTACTTC	TRBV7-2	-	TRBJ2-5	-
CASSLDLLATDTQYF	TGCGCCAGCAGCTTGGACCTACTAGCCACAGATACGCAGTATTTT	TRBV5-1	-	TRBJ2-3	-
CASSLSAGSDTGELFF	TGTGCCAGCAGTTTATCGGCCGGGAGTGACACCGGGGAGCTGTTTTTT	TRBV27	-	TRBJ2-2	-
CASSVAQQTGALYGYTF	TGTGCCAGCAGCGTAGCTCAACAGACAGGGGCCCTCTATGGCTACACCTTC	TRBV9	-	TRBJ1-2	TRBD1
CAISESAGLAGNEQFF	TGTGCCATCAGTGAGTCGGCGGGACTAGCGGGGAATGAGCAGTTCTTC	TRBV10-3	-	TRBJ2-1	TRBD2
CSSSLVGGSYLNYGYTF	TGTTCCAGCAGCTTAGTTGGAGGGTCTTACCTTAACTATGGCTACACCTTC	TRBV7-9	-	TRBJ1-2	-
CASSSLVGDTDTQYF	TGTGCCAGCAGCTCCCTGGTGGGAGACACAGATACGCAGTATTTT	TRBV5-4	-	TRBJ2-3	-
CASSARQGDNYGYTF	TGTGCCAGCAGCGCCAGACAGGGAGATAACTATGGCTACACCTTC	TRBV9	-	TRBJ1-2	TRBD1
CASSQEAGGYEQYF	TGTGCCAGCAGCCAAGAAGCAGGGGGCTACGAGCAGTACTTC	TRBV4-2	few	TRBJ2-7	TRBD1
CASSWGTGVSNQPQHF	TGCGCCAGCAGCTGGGGGACAGGGGTTAGCAATCAGCCCCAGCATTTT	TRBV5-1	-	TRBJ1-5	TRBD1
CASSSQWGGRSSYEQYF	TGTGCCAGCAGCTCCCAGTGGGGGGGGAGGAGCTCCTACGAGCAGTACTTC	TRBV7-2	-	TRBJ2-7	TRBD2
CASSLFIQGTYEQYF	TGTGCCAGCAGCTTATTCATCCAGGGAACCTACGAGCAGTACTTC	TRBV7-8	-	TRBJ2-7	-
CASSLQGDSSEAFF	TGTGCCAGCAGCTTACAAGGGGACAGCTCTGAAGCTTTCTTT	TRBV7-2	-	TRBJ1-1	TRBD1
CASRGGVTSGLDEQFF	TGTGCCAGCAGGGGGGGGGTTACTAGCGGGTTGGATGAGCAGTTCTTC	TRBV2	-	TRBJ2-1	TRBD2
CASSLGPPSGGLQETQYF	TGTGCCAGCAGCTTGGGGCCTCCCAGCGGGGGCTTACAAGAGACCCAGTACTTC	TRBV7-2	-	TRBJ2-5	TRBD2